The entry below gives a single T cell receptor beta chain sequence along with its context. This sample was included in a study of blood T cell repertoires in COVID-19. Turning to the study itself: In each case, the material was cDNA or gDNA derived from T cells, B-cell-depleted T cells, or PBMCs.

As processed by the authors: Amplification from reference gene primers served as the basis for estimated nucleated cell counts. Using immunoSEQ multiplex PCR, the repertoire was profiled, and TCRdb retains in-frame clones only, with some absent. The V and J calls and clone size are taken from that table; D and trimming were inferred from the DNA. The sample lists tens of thousands of clones, 85% to 90% occurring once. The CDR3 totals 14 residues. Per the germline V gene, CDR1 is MNHEY and CDR2 is SVGEGT. The V segment lost 6 bases and the J segment 5 bases; nucleotides outside the gene matches: 4. The material sequenced was peripheral blood. The chain carries TRBV6-2 or TRBV6-3 and TRBJ2-7; TRBD2 aligns across 13 bases. The receptor's source is a man aged 60 to 69 with active COVID-19. CDR3 sequence reads: CASSKLAGGDEQYF. CDR3 bases: TGTGCCAGCAGCAAACTAGCGGGAGGGGACGAGCAGTACTTC.